A single sample is the source of the 22 T cell receptor beta chains below, sequenced in a study of cytomegalovirus exposure and HLA in healthy donors. Using immunoSEQ multiplex PCR, the repertoire was profiled, and TCRdb retains in-frame clones only, with some absent. In the table there are 130,000 to 150,000 clones, 90% of which are singletons. The sequenced material came from PBMCs. Receptors were obtained from a woman between 25 and 40 years old in good health and CMV-seropositive.

The CDR3 region has the DNA TGTGCCAGCAGTTTAGGCGGGTATGGCTACACCTTC. Residues: CASSLGGYGYTF. The chain recombines TRBV28 with TRBJ1-2; D remains unclear. Germline V gene data show CDR1 as MDHEN and CDR2 as SYDVKM. The length of the CDR3 is 12 residues. V was cut by 2 bases and J by 5 bases, with 6 bases left in between.

The chain employs TRBV28 and TRBJ2-6; no reliable D call. CDR3 length: 13 amino acids. Germline values: CDR1 MDHEN, CDR2 SYDVKM. V lost 6 bases, J lost 4 bases, and 7 bases lay in between. The CDR3 nucleotides read TGTGCCAGCAGCCCTCGGGGGGCCAACGTCCTGACTTTC. Amino acid sequence: CASSPRGANVLTF.

The chain couples TRBV18 to TRBJ2-1; TRBD1 is a possible D gene (6 bases). The CDR3 totals 16 residues. V was shortened by 6 bases and J by 1 base, with 16 bases between the two germline ends. CDR1 is KGHSH and CDR2 is LQKENI in the germline V gene. In DNA, the CDR3 is TGTGCCAGCTCTCGAGTGACAGGCGTATCCTACAATGAGCAGTTCTTC. Its protein is CASSRVTGVSYNEQFF.

This chain links TRBV2 with TRBJ2-1, with 7 nucleotides matching TRBD1. This CDR3 comprises 13 residues. V shed 5 bases, J shed 14 bases, and the junction held 12 bases outside the gene matches. Per germline, CDR1 SNHLY and CDR2 FYNNEI. Here the CDR3 reads CASSIRLRGQKFF. The CDR3 DNA reads TGTGCCAGCAGTATACGACTACGGGGACAGAAGTTCTTC.

As to this clone: Lacking the conserved final phenylalanine or tryptophan, this CDR3 likely reflects a read error. Because the CDR3's place on the DNA is in doubt, the DNA is left out and the CDR3 is given as listed by TCRdb. The chain links TRBV4-1 to TRBJ2-3; the table's D call, TRBD2, was not checked against the DNA. The CDR3 is 10 residues long, counting both termini. The germline gives CDR1 MGHRA, CDR2 YSYEKL. CDR3 residues: CASSLRILSP.

This sequence joins TRBV5-4 and TRBJ2-7; maybe TRBD2 (6 bases). Germline assignment: CDR1 SGHNT and CDR2 YYREEE (reference sequence). CDR3 length: 14 amino acids. The V end was cut by 2 bases, the J end by 2 bases, with 11 bases between. The CDR3 nucleotides are TGTGCCAGCAGCTTAAGCGGGCTTACCTACGAGCAGTACTTC. The encoded protein is CASSLSGLTYEQYF. The full variable domain, completed using reference TRBV5-4 and TRBJ2-7, is ETGVTQSPTHLIKTRGQQVTLRCSSQSGHNTVSWYQQALGQGPQFIFQYYREEENGRGNFPPRFSGLQFPNYSSELNVNALELDDSALYLCASSLSGLTYEQYFGPGTRLTVT.

V is TRBV4-2 and J is TRBJ1-5, with 8 bases lining up with TRBD1. Losses at the gene ends were 1 base for V and 6 bases for J; bases not matched to a gene: 5. This CDR3 is built from 15 residues. The germline CDR1 and CDR2 sequences are LGHNA and YNFKEQ. In DNA form, the CDR3 reads TGTGCCAGCAGCCAAGGGGGGACAGGAGTTCAGCCCCAGCATTTT. It translates to CASSQGGTGVQPQHF.

Only one count was recorded for this clone. This chain uses TRBV6-4 with TRBJ1-2, with D maybe TRBD1 (6 bases). Trimming shortened V by 3 bases and J by 8 bases, and 13 bases separated the two germline ends. The CDR3 extends over 13 amino acids. The germline V gene has CDR1 MRHNA and CDR2 SNTAGT. The DNA of the CDR3 is TGTGCCAGCAGTGAGGGCGAAGGGGGAGGCTACACCTTC. This translates into CASSEGEGGGYTF.

V and J are TRBV15 and TRBJ2-1; 13 bases are shared with TRBD2. After removal of 5 bases from V and 8 bases from J, the junction contained 6 bases not matched to a gene. The CDR3 has 15 residues. CDR1 LNHNV and CDR2 YYDKDF come from the germline V gene (reference sequence). CDR3 nucleotides: TGTGCCACCAGCCTCACTAGCGGGGGGGCCTATGAGCAGTTCTTC. As protein: CATSLTSGGAYEQFF.

The V gene is TRBV4-1, the J gene TRBJ2-2, with 9 bases aligning to TRBD1. The V and J ends lost 2 bases and 8 bases, in that order; junction bases with no gene match: 12. Germline V gene data show CDR1 as MGHRA and CDR2 as YSYEKL. This CDR3 has 17 amino acids. CDR3 protein: CASSQWGQGVLRGELFF. CDR3 DNA sequence: TGCGCCAGCAGCCAATGGGGACAGGGCGTTCTTCGGGGGGAGCTGTTTTTT.

This clone occurred once. The chain carries TRBV2 and TRBJ1-3; D is possibly TRBD1 (5 bases). Looked up from germline, CDR1 is SNHLY and CDR2 is FYNNEI. This CDR3 has 17 residues. The V gene lost 6 bases and the J gene lost 0 bases, with 18 bases spanning the gap. CDR3 region: CASREYRDFSSGNTIYF. The CDR3 DNA follows: TGTGCCAGCAGAGAATACCGGGACTTCAGCTCTGGAAACACCATATATTTT.

This sequence joins TRBV5-1 and TRBJ2-3; TRBD1 aligns across 12 bases. CDR3 length equals 15 residues. CDR1 and CDR2 (germline): SGHRS, YFSETQ. Trimming cost V 4 bases and J 5 bases; bases outside gene matches: 5. The CDR3 sequence is CASSMGQGAGDTQYF. CDR3 bases: TGCGCCAGCAGCATGGGACAGGGGGCCGGAGATACGCAGTATTTT.

This chain links TRBV15 with TRBJ1-2, with 8 bases aligning to TRBD1. The trim removed 0 bases at V and 4 bases at J, leaving 4 bases unmatched. Germline V lookup: CDR1 LNHNV, CDR2 YYDKDF (reference sequence). This CDR3 contains 15 residues. As DNA, the CDR3 is TGTGCCACCAGCAGAGATCACAGGGGGACCTATGGCTACACCTTC. This translates into CATSRDHRGTYGYTF.

J is TRBJ2-7 and V is TRBV5-6; D possibly corresponds to TRBD1 (5 bases). The V end was cut by 2 bases, the J end by 4 bases, with 13 bases between. The CDR3 extends over 14 amino acids. CDR1 and CDR2 from the germline V gene are SGHDT and YYEEEE. The CDR3, as DNA: TGTGCCAGCAGCTTTAGGGGCGTTGGGTACGAGCAGTACTTC. Translation: CASSFRGVGYEQYF.

This clone showed up just once. The gene calls are TRBV5-1 and TRBJ2-5, with D possibly being TRBD1 (6 bases). Looked up from germline, CDR1 is SGHRS and CDR2 is YFSETQ. The length of the CDR3 is 14 residues. The V and J ends lost 0 bases and 3 bases respectively, with 9 bases between them. The CDR3 reads CASSLVPGEETQYF. Written as DNA, the CDR3 is TGCGCCAGCAGCTTGGTACCAGGGGAAGAGACCCAGTACTTC.

This chain links TRBV5-1 with TRBJ1-6; weak D call: TRBD1 (6 bases). Deletions cut 0 bases from V and 5 bases from J, with 9 bases between. This CDR3 has 15 residues. Germline V gene lookup returns CDR1 SGHRS and CDR2 YFSETQ. Here the CDR3 reads CASSLAGQNNSPLHF. CDR3 nucleotide sequence: TGCGCCAGCAGCTTGGCTGGACAGAATAATTCACCCCTCCACTTT.

V gene TRBV20-1 combines with J gene TRBJ1-1, with D perhaps TRBD1 (6 bases). The germline V gene has CDR1 DFQATT and CDR2 SNEGSKA (reference sequence). Trimming shortened V by 4 bases and J by 8 bases, and 11 bases separated the two germline ends. There are 11 residues in the CDR3. The chain's CDR3 is CSATQGLEAFF. Here the CDR3 DNA reads TGCAGTGCTACCCAGGGGTTAGAAGCTTTCTTT.

This sequence joins TRBV6-1 and TRBJ2-7; 11 bases agree with TRBD1. The V and J ends lost 5 bases and 6 bases, in that order; junction bases with no gene match: 9. Germline CDR1 reads MNHNS; CDR2 reads SASEGT. The CDR3 spans 15 residues. CDR3 sequence (DNA): TGTGCCAGCAGTCCAAGGACAGGGGGCGCGGCCGAGCAGTACTTC. Its translation: CASSPRTGGAAEQYF.

This clone came up a few times. Other DNA sequences within the sample encode an identical CDR3. The CDR3 DNA is TGTGCCAGCAGCTTAAGCGGGGGGGATCAGCCCCAGCATTTT. Translating it yields CASSLSGGDQPQHF. J is TRBJ1-5 and V is TRBV5-6; the D gene is possibly TRBD1 (5 bases). V lost 2 bases to trimming and J lost 5 bases, with 11 bases between them. The germline V gene encodes CDR1 SGHDT and CDR2 YYEEEE. The CDR3 runs to 14 residues.

The rearrangement uses TRBV7-8 and TRBJ1-5; D is undetermined. Germline CDR1 SGHVS, CDR2 FQNEAQ. V lost 1 base to trimming and J lost 4 bases, with 5 bases between them. The CDR3 contains 13 residues. The CDR3 reads CASSLGQNQPQHF. DNA of the CDR3: TGTGCCAGCAGCTTAGGGCAGAATCAGCCCCAGCATTTT.

J is TRBJ1-3 and V is TRBV5-1, with a weak D call TRBD1 (5 bases). The germline V gene encodes CDR1 SGHRS and CDR2 YFSETQ. The CDR3 spans 15 residues. Trimming took off 4 bases at V and 0 bases at J, with 11 bases between the two ends. CDR3 DNA sequence: TGCGCCAGCAGCCGGGACTCCCGCTCTGGAAACACCATATATTTT. Encoded protein: CASSRDSRSGNTIYF.

This chain links TRBV29-1 with TRBJ1-2; the match to TRBD1 covers 9 bases. V lost 5 bases, J lost 3 bases, and 4 bases stayed unmatched. The CDR3 consists of 13 residues. The V gene's germline CDR1 is SQVTM and CDR2 ANQGSEA. The CDR3 DNA sequence: TGCAGCGTTAGGGACAGGGCTGACTATGGCTACACCTTC. Protein sequence: CSVRDRADYGYTF.